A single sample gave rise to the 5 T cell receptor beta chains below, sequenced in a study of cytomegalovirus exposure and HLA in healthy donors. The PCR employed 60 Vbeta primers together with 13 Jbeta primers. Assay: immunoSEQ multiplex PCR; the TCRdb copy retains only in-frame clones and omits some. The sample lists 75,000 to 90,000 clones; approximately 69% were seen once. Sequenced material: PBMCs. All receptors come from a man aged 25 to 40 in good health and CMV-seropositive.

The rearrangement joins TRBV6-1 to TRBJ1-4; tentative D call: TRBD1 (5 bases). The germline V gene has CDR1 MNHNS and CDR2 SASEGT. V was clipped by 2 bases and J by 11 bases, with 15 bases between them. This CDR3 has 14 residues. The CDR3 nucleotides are TGTGCCAGCAGTGAAATCTCCGGGGGGTCGAAACTGTTTTTT. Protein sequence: CASSEISGGSKLFF.

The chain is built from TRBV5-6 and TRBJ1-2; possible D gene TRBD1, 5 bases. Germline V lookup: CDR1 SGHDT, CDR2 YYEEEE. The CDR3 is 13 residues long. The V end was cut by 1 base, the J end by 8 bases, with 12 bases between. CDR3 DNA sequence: TGTGCCAGCAGCTTGTGGGGCCTGCAAGGCTACACCTTC. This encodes CASSLWGLQGYTF.

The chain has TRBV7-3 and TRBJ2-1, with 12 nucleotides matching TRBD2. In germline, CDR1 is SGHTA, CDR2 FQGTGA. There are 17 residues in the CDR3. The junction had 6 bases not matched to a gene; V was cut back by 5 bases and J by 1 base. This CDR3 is CASSPGTSGFSYNEQFF. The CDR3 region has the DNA TGTGCCAGCAGCCCAGGGACTAGCGGGTTTTCCTACAATGAGCAGTTCTTC.

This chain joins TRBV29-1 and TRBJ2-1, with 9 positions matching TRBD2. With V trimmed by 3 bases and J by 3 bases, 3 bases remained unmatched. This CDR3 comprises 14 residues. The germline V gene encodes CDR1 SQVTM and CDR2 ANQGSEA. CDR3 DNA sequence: TGCAGCGTTGAGGGCGGGAGGGTCTACAATGAGCAGTTCTTC. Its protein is CSVEGGRVYNEQFF.

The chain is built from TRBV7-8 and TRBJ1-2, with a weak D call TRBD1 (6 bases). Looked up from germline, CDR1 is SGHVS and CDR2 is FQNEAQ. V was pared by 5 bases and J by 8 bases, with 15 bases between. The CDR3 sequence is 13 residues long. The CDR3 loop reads CASSSEGGQGYTF. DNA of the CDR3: TGTGCCAGCAGCAGCGAGGGGGGGCAGGGCTACACCTTC.